The clone carrying this T cell receptor (beta chain) has just a few counts. Its antigen remains unidentified. Primers included in the PCR were 60 Vbeta and 13 Jbeta primers. The protocol was immunoSEQ multiplex PCR, while the TCRdb copy is restricted to in-frame clones and leaves out a portion. This sample has 150,000 or so clones, with around 74% found just once. Germline V CDR1 and CDR2: MDHEN, SYDVKM. V trimming: 3 bases; J trimming: 5 bases; junction bases outside the gene matches: 12. The CDR3 spans 17 residues. The sample is drawn from a study of cytomegalovirus exposure and HLA in healthy donors. Study-wide findings and caveats: Beyond CMV serostatus, there was no information to go on about immune exposure. TCR beta chain V- and J-gene trimming was linked, in a later analysis, to a missense variant in DCLRE1C.

Healthy people donating bone marrow made up the donors. The source is a male donor in good health and CMV-seronegative. Sequenced input: PBMCs. This chain links TRBV28 with TRBJ2-2; TRBD1 agrees at 7 bases. CDR3 sequence (DNA): TGTGCCAGCAGTTTGGCCCCCGCTACAGGGGAAACCGGGGAGCTGTTTTTT. It specifies CASSLAPATGETGELFF.